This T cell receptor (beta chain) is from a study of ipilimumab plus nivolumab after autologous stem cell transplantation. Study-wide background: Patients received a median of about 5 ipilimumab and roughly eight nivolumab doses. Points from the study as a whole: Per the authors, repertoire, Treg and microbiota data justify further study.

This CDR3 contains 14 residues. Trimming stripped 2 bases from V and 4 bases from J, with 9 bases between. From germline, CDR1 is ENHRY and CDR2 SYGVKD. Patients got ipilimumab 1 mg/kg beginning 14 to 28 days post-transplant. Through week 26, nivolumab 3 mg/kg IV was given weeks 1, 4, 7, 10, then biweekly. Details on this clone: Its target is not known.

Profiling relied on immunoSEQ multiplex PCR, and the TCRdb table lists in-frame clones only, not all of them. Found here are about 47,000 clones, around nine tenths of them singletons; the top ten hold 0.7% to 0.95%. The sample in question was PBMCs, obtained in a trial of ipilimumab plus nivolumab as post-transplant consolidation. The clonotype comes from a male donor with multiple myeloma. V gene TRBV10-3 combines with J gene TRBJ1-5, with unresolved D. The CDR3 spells CAISEGYENQPQHF. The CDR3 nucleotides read TGTGCCATCAGTGAGGGGTACGAGAATCAGCCCCAGCATTTT.